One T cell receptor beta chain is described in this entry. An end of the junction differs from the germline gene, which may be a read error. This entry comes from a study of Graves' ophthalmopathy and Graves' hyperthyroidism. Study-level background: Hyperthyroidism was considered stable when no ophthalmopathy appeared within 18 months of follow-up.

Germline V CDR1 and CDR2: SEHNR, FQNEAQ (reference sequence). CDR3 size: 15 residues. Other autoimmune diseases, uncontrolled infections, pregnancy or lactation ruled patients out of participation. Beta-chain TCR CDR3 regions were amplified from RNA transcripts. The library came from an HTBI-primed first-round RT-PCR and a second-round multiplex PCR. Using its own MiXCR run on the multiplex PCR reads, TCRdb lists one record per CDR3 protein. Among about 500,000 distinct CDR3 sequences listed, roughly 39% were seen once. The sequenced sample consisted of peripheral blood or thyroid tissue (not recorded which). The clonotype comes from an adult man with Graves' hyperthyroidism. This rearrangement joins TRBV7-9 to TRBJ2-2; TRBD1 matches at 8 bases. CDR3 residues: CASSKQGADTGELFF. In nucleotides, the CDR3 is TGCGCCAGCAGCAAGCAGGGGGCGGACACCGGGGAGCTGTTTTTT.